This T cell receptor beta chain came from a study of blood T cell repertoires in COVID-19. Study as a whole: Samples came from the United States, Italy and Spain, spanning acute and convalescent COVID-19.

Study processing details: Reference gene primer amplification gave estimated nucleated cell counts. Libraries were prepared by immunoSEQ multiplex PCR; TCRdb keeps only in-frame clonotypes and omits some of them. V and J calls and clone size are those listed in that table; D and trimming were worked out from the DNA. The repertoire holds 150,000 to 200,000 clones, 75% to 80% seen once, with 26% in the top ten. Germline-derived CDR1 and CDR2 are LNHNV and YYDKDF (reference sequence). The CDR3 totals 14 residues. V was trimmed by 1 base and J by 2 bases, leaving 8 bases between them. The chain couples TRBV15 to TRBJ2-5, with D tentatively TRBD1 (5 bases). The sample consisted of peripheral blood. The source is a woman aged 70-85 years with acute or convalescent COVID-19. CDR3 residues: CATSRATDQETQYF. In nucleotides, the CDR3 is TGTGCCACCAGCAGAGCGACAGATCAAGAGACCCAGTACTTC.